Sequencing of this T cell receptor (beta chain) was carried out in a study of shared clonotypes between healthy human individuals. Study as a whole: Researchers assigned three CD4 naive, three CD4 memory, two CD8 naive and one CD8 memory plate to each donor. Broader study findings: Some clonotypes were shared by all four sorted-subset donors, while others were not shared. The non-shared ones had lower generation probabilities than the shared ones.

To note about this clone: Its target is unknown.

The CDR3 runs 14 residues. V dropped 4 bases and J dropped 2 bases, with 13 bases sitting between them. The germline V gene has CDR1 SGHRS and CDR2 YFSETQ. Some clones are missing from TCRdb's copy, which holds only in-frame ones; the method was immunoSEQ multiplex PCR. The data show some 2,100,000 clones, roughly 95% seen once. The sequencing sample was made of naive CD4+ T cells sorted from blood. Noted subset: CD45RA+ positively selected. The origin of this receptor is a man younger than 35 in good health. The rearrangement joins TRBV5-1 to TRBJ2-7; D unresolved. This CDR3 is CASSHVQGPYEQYF. CDR3 nucleotide sequence: TGCGCCAGCAGCCACGTTCAAGGTCCCTACGAGCAGTACTTC.